This is a list of T cell receptor beta chains from one sample in a study of identical twins. TCRdb re-called the 5' RACE reads through MiXCR, storing one row per CDR3 protein. The sample includes fewer than 500,000 distinct CDR3 sequences, less than 25% of them seen just once. The sample also formed part of further work on T cells expressing NK-cell markers.

Sequenced material: CD4+ T cells sorted from blood. The receptors shown here come from a woman between 18 and 29 years old in good health. The CDR3 runs from the conserved cysteine through the conserved F or W. A D gene is named only where the DNA matches it firmly. Clone size is given for some rows only: seen once, a few or many times, or a class if the clone is expanded.

J: TRBJ1-1; D: .; V: TRBV7-9; size: .; DNA: TGTGCCAGCAGCTTAATGACGGGTCGGGGTGAAGCTTTCTTT; CDR3: CASSLMTGRGEAFF
J: TRBJ1-5; D: .; V: TRBV5-1; size: .; DNA: TGCGCCAGCAGCTGGGGATGGGGAGACAATCAGCCCCAGCATTTT; CDR3: CASSWGWGDNQPQHF
J: TRBJ2-7; D: TRBD2; V: TRBV20-1; size: few; DNA: TGCAGTGCTCCTCCGGGGGGGACGGGAATAGAGCAGTACTTC; CDR3: CSAPPGGTGIEQYF
J: TRBJ2-3; D: TRBD1; V: TRBV27; size: .; DNA: TGTGCCACGAGGGGTCTGGGACAGGGGACAGATACGCAGTATTTT; CDR3: CATRGLGQGTDTQYF
J: TRBJ2-7; D: TRBD1; V: TRBV19; size: .; DNA: TGTGCCAGTAGTCTCGCCGGGACAGATTCCTACGAGCAGTACTTC; CDR3: CASSLAGTDSYEQYF
J: TRBJ1-1; D: .; V: TRBV7-9; size: .; DNA: TGTGCCAGCAGCTTGGATGGGTACGCTTTCTTT; CDR3: CASSLDGYAFF
J: TRBJ2-5; D: .; V: TRBV29-1; size: .; DNA: TGCAGCGTCGGTAGGCCGGAGGGGATAGGGACCCAGTACTTC; CDR3: CSVGRPEGIGTQYF
J: TRBJ1-1; D: .; V: TRBV3-1; size: many; DNA: TGTGCCAGCAGCCAGTCAGGTTACACTGAAGCTTTCTTT; CDR3: CASSQSGYTEAFF
J: TRBJ1-5; D: .; V: TRBV20-1; size: few; DNA: TGCAGTGCTAGAGGGGGTCAGGCTAGCAATCAGCCCCAGCATTTT; CDR3: CSARGGQASNQPQHF
J: TRBJ2-2; D: .; V: TRBV7-3; size: .; DNA: TGTGCCAGCAGCTTACAAGGGACTTTGAACACCGGGGAGCTGTTTTTT; CDR3: CASSLQGTLNTGELFF
J: TRBJ2-1; D: TRBD2; V: TRBV5-1; size: .; DNA: TGCGCCAGCAGCTTGGTACTAGCGGGAGGGGGTGAGCAGTTCTTC; CDR3: CASSLVLAGGGEQFF
J: TRBJ1-1; D: .; V: TRBV6-5; size: few; DNA: TGTGCCAGCAGTCGCTTGAACACTGAAGCTTTCTTT; CDR3: CASSRLNTEAFF
J: TRBJ2-3; D: TRBD2; V: TRBV11-2; size: .; DNA: TGTGCCAGCAGCTTAGATTTCGATCTAGCGGGGGGTCGAGATACGCAGTATTTT; CDR3: CASSLDFDLAGGRDTQYF
J: TRBJ2-5; D: .; V: TRBV5-1; size: .; DNA: TGCGCCAGCAGCGCCGGAAACAGACAAGAGACCCAGTACTTC; CDR3: CASSAGNRQETQYF
J: TRBJ2-1; D: TRBD2; V: TRBV20-1; size: few; DNA: TGCAGTGCTAGTCAAGCGGGGGCGCTAGACCTGGTGCAGTTCTTC; CDR3: CSASQAGALDLVQFF
J: TRBJ2-1; D: TRBD2; V: TRBV20-1; size: .; DNA: TGCAGTGCCTCGAATAGCGGGGGATACAATGAGCAGTTCTTC; CDR3: CSASNSGGYNEQFF
J: TRBJ1-1; D: TRBD1; V: TRBV6-1; size: .; DNA: TGTGCCAGCAGTGAAGTACGACAGGGTGAAGCTTTCTTT; CDR3: CASSEVRQGEAFF
J: TRBJ2-1; D: TRBD2; V: TRBV2; size: .; DNA: TGTGCCAGCAGTGGGGGACTAGGAGGAGGTCGGAATGAGCAGTTCTTC; CDR3: CASSGGLGGGRNEQFF
J: TRBJ2-2; D: TRBD1; V: TRBV20-1; size: .; DNA: TGCAGTGCTACGGACAGGGAGTCCGGGGAGCTGTTTTTT; CDR3: CSATDRESGELFF
J: TRBJ2-5; D: TRBD1; V: TRBV11-2; size: .; DNA: TGTGCCAGCAGCTTAGCTTTGCGGGACAGGGCTAAGACCCAGTACTTC; CDR3: CASSLALRDRAKTQYF
J: TRBJ1-1; D: TRBD1; V: TRBV12-3/TRBV12-4; size: .; DNA: TGTGCCAGCAGGACCGGGACAGTCACTGAAGCTTTCTTT; CDR3: CASRTGTVTEAFF
J: TRBJ2-3; D: TRBD2; V: TRBV4-2; size: .; DNA: TGTGCCAGCAGCCAAGAGAAGCGGGGGGGCCTAGATACGCAGTATTTT; CDR3: CASSQEKRGGLDTQYF
J: TRBJ2-5; D: .; V: TRBV7-3; size: few; DNA: TGTGCCAGCAGTCCGGGCCATTACCAAGAGACCCAGTACTTC; CDR3: CASSPGHYQETQYF
J: TRBJ2-7; D: TRBD2; V: TRBV7-9; size: .; DNA: TGTGCCAGCAGTCAGCGGGCACTAGCGGTGATCTACGAGCAGTACTTC; CDR3: CASSQRALAVIYEQYF
J: TRBJ2-1; D: .; V: TRBV5-1; size: .; DNA: TGCGCCAGCAGCTTGCTACGGGATGAGCAGTTCTTC; CDR3: CASSLLRDEQFF
J: TRBJ2-3; D: .; V: TRBV6-6; size: .; DNA: TGTGCCAGCAGCTCTATCGATACGCAGTATTTT; CDR3: CASSSIDTQYF
J: TRBJ2-5; D: .; V: TRBV4-2; size: .; DNA: TGTGCCAGCAGCCAAGGGCAGGAAGAGACCCAGTACTTC; CDR3: CASSQGQEETQYF